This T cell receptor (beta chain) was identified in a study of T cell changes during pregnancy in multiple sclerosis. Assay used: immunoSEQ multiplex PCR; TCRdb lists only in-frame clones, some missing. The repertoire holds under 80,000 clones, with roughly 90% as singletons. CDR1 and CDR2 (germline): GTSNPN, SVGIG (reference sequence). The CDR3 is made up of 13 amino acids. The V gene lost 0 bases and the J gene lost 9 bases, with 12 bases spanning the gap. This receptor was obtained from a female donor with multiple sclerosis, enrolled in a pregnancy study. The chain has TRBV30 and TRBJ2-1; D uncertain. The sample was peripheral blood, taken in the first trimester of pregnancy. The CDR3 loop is CAWSVSDFGEQFF. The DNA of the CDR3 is TGTGCCTGGAGTGTAAGTGATTTCGGTGAGCAGTTCTTC.